These 20 T cell receptor beta chains share one sample of origin, sequenced in a study of T-cell reconstitution after alpha-beta-depleted transplantation in children. Unique molecular identifiers tagged the TCRbeta library. MiXCR was run by TCRdb on the PCR reads, yielding one entry per CDR3 protein. Seen here are about 610,000 distinct CDR3 sequences, more than 9% observed once, and the top ten hold about 4%. Sequencing was performed on PBMCs from the stem cell graft donor, taken from the stem cell graft. These receptors were taken from a human donor who donated a stem cell graft to a child with acute myeloid leukemia.

This clonotype was found a few times. The chain's CDR3 is CSVAREGEQYF. CDR3 DNA sequence: TGCAGCGTTGCTCGGGAGGGCGAGCAGTACTTC. The chain has TRBV29-1 and TRBJ2-7; 8 nucleotides agree with TRBD2. The CDR3 length is 11 residues. From germline, CDR1 is SQVTM and CDR2 ANQGSEA. V lost 4 bases to trimming and J lost 6 bases; unmatched junction nucleotides: 2.

This clonotype has at least ten counts. The rearrangement joins TRBV28 to TRBJ2-3, with D maybe TRBD2 (5 bases). V was shortened by 7 bases and J by 2 bases, with 16 bases between the two germline ends. Looked up from germline, CDR1 is MDHEN and CDR2 is SYDVKM. This CDR3 comprises 15 residues. The CDR3 sequence is CASINLPGSTDTQYF. As DNA, the CDR3 is TGTGCCAGCATTAATCTCCCGGGATCCACAGATACGCAGTATTTT. The whole variable domain, filled in from reference TRBV28 and TRBJ2-3, reads DVKVTQSSRYLVKRTGEKVFLECVQDMDHENMFWYRQDPGLGLRLIYFSYDVKMKEKGDIPEGYSVSREKKERFSLILESASTNQTSMYLCASINLPGSTDTQYFGPGTRLTVL.

This clonotype was recorded many times. CDR3 DNA sequence: TGTGCCACCAGTGCTCCTGGGGTTTACGAGCAGTACTTC. This encodes CATSAPGVYEQYF. V gene TRBV24-1 combines with J gene TRBJ2-7; D ambiguous. The CDR3 has 13 residues. The V gene lost 5 bases and the J gene lost 4 bases, with 11 bases spanning the gap. Germline CDR1 is KGHDR and CDR2 is SFDVKD.

This clonotype was seen many times. The chain links TRBV4-2 to TRBJ2-7; 9 positions agree with TRBD2. The V and J ends lost 4 bases and 4 bases, in that order; junction bases with no gene match: 11. CDR3 length equals 16 residues. In germline, CDR1 is LGHNA, CDR2 YNFKEQ. CDR3 in amino acids: CASSLSKREDGYEQYF. DNA of the CDR3: TGTGCCAGCAGCCTAAGTAAGCGGGAGGATGGGTACGAGCAGTACTTC.

Notes on this clonotype: The germline gene is not matched at one end of the junction; a read error may be the cause. Here the CDR3 reads CASCLGVGGHRSYNEQFF. As DNA, the CDR3 is TGTGCCAGCTGTTTAGGAGTGGGCGGTCACCGCTCCTACAATGAGCAGTTCTTC. V gene TRBV12-3 or TRBV12-4 combines with J gene TRBJ2-1; no clear D. The CDR3 totals 18 residues.

In its sample, this clonotype was seen a few times. V usage is TRBV12-5 and J usage is TRBJ2-1; D possibly corresponds to TRBD2 (5 bases). The ends were cut back, 0 bases at V and 7 bases at J, with 13 bases in the middle. The germline V gene encodes CDR1 LGHNT and CDR2 FRNRAP. This CDR3 has 15 residues. The DNA of the CDR3 is TGTGCTAGTGGTTTGGTTCCTGGACTGGAGAATGAGCAGTTCTTC. Residues: CASGLVPGLENEQFF.

Ten or more counts support this clonotype. This chain joins TRBV5-1 and TRBJ2-1, with D possibly TRBD1 on 5 matching bases. The CDR3 runs 15 residues. Germline-derived CDR1 and CDR2 are SGHRS and YFSETQ. The V gene lost 0 bases and the J gene lost 4 bases, with 11 bases spanning the gap. CDR3 sequence: CASSLGQGSYNEQFF. CDR3 nucleotides: TGCGCCAGCAGCTTGGGCCAGGGCTCTTACAATGAGCAGTTCTTC.

The chain carries TRBV9 and TRBJ2-1; D is unresolved. The CDR3 length is 14 residues. Trimming removed 0 bases from V and 9 bases from J, with 13 bases in between. Germline V CDR1 and CDR2: SGDLS, YYNGEE. CDR3 in amino acids: CASSVATSLGEQFF. CDR3 coding DNA: TGTGCCAGCAGCGTAGCTACGAGTTTAGGTGAGCAGTTCTTC.

V gene TRBV7-8 combines with J gene TRBJ2-7; tentatively, D is TRBD1 or TRBD2 (5 bases each). Trimming pared 8 bases from V and 2 bases from J, leaving 19 bases between. In germline, CDR1 is SGHVS, CDR2 FQNEAQ. The CDR3 sequence is 15 residues long. CDR3 sequence: CASFLGVDDTYEQYF. In DNA, the CDR3 is TGTGCCAGCTTTTTGGGGGTAGACGACACCTACGAGCAGTACTTC.

This clonotype was counted at least ten times. The chain is built from TRBV15 and TRBJ1-2; D unclear. The CDR3 runs 13 residues. Germline V CDR1 and CDR2: LNHNV, YYDKDF (reference sequence). V dropped 5 bases and J dropped 7 bases, with 14 bases sitting between them. The CDR3 loop is CATSPLLTAGYTF. The CDR3 DNA reads TGTGCCACCAGCCCCCTGTTAACGGCTGGCTACACCTTC.

This clonotype appeared many times. V gene TRBV29-1 combines with J gene TRBJ1-4; possibly TRBD1 for D (5 bases). V was shortened by 6 bases and J by 8 bases, with 13 bases between the two germline ends. The CDR3 sequence is 12 residues long. Germline CDR1 SQVTM, CDR2 ANQGSEA. The CDR3 region is CSVVGVDEKLFF. The CDR3 DNA follows: TGCAGCGTCGTAGGGGTAGACGAAAAACTGTTTTTT. Complete variable domain (other parts from reference TRBV29-1 and TRBJ1-4): SAVISQKPSRDICQRGTSLTIQCQVDSQVTMMFWYRQQPGQSLTLIATANQGSEATYESGFVIDKFPISRPNLTFSTLTVSNMSPEDSSIYLCSVVGVDEKLFFGSGTQLSVL.

This clonotype was counted a few times. This chain connects TRBV7-2 to TRBJ2-3; D tentatively fits TRBD1 or TRBD2 (5 bases each). CDR1 and CDR2 from the germline V gene are SGHTA and FQGNSA. CDR3 length: 16 amino acids. V was trimmed by 3 bases and J by 0 bases, leaving 13 bases between them. CDR3 DNA: TGTGCCAGCAGCTTGCTGGGGACGAGAAGCACAGATACGCAGTATTTT. Protein: CASSLLGTRSTDTQYF.

CDR3 sequence reads: CAISGGPASYEQYF. DNA for the CDR3: TGTGCCATCAGTGGAGGGCCGGCCTCCTACGAGCAGTACTTC. The V gene is TRBV10-3, the J gene TRBJ2-7; maybe TRBD2 (5 bases). The CDR3 is 14 amino acids. Germline-derived CDR1 and CDR2 are ENHRY and SYGVKD. Between the trimmed V and J ends, which lost 4 bases and 0 bases, there was a span of 10 bases.

The table lists this clonotype with a few counts. J is TRBJ2-1 and V is TRBV5-1; a possible D gene is TRBD2 (5 bases). CDR1 and CDR2 from the germline V gene are SGHRS and YFSETQ. V lost 6 bases and J lost 0, with 19 bases in between. This CDR3 contains 17 residues. This CDR3 reads CASTAGPSGSSYNEQFF. As DNA, the CDR3 is TGCGCCAGCACTGCTGGTCCGTCGGGAAGCTCCTACAATGAGCAGTTCTTC.

The CDR3 nucleotides read TGTGCCAGCAGTACCCATAACACCTACACCTTC. It specifies CASSTHNTYTF. The V call is TRBV28, the J call TRBJ1-2; no firm D call. Germline V gene lookup returns CDR1 MDHEN and CDR2 SYDVKM. This CDR3 comprises 11 residues. V lost 5 bases, J lost 10 bases, and 11 bases lay in between.

This clonotype turned up a few times. The chain recombines TRBV7-2 with TRBJ2-7, with TRBD2 matching 7 bases. The CDR3 consists of 13 residues. CDR1 and CDR2 (germline): SGHTA, FQGNSA. J lost 6 bases, V lost 5 bases, and 7 bases had no gene match. The CDR3 nucleotides are TGTGCCAGCAGCGAGCGGGGCTTCGTCGAGCAGTACTTC. It specifies CASSERGFVEQYF.

A few counts support this clonotype. The CDR3 bases are TGTGCCAGCAGCTCAGTTCAACGGGGCGACTATGGCTACACCTTC. This codes for CASSSVQRGDYGYTF. This chain connects TRBV7-9 to TRBJ1-2; D is possibly TRBD1 (5 bases). The V gene lost 4 bases and the J gene lost 3 bases, with 15 bases spanning the gap. This CDR3 comprises 15 residues. CDR1 SEHNR and CDR2 FQNEAQ come from the germline V gene (reference sequence).

The chain is built from TRBV27 and TRBJ1-1; 7 bases line up with TRBD1. The CDR3 is made up of 18 amino acids. Germline values: CDR1 MNHEY, CDR2 SMNVEV (reference sequence). V lost 3 bases and J lost 2; bases outside the gene matches: 15. CDR3 sequence reads: CASSFSVTGLRLNTEAFF. The CDR3 coding sequence is TGTGCCAGCAGTTTTTCCGTGACAGGGCTGCGACTTAACACTGAAGCTTTCTTT.

The V call is TRBV20-1, the J call TRBJ2-2, with D maybe TRBD2 (6 bases). Trimming shortened V by 4 bases and J by 1 base, and 10 bases separated the two germline ends. Germline V gene sequence: CDR1 DFQATT, CDR2 SNEGSKA (reference sequence). This CDR3 has 14 residues. CDR3 residues: CSAKAGKNTGELFF. CDR3 coding DNA: TGCAGTGCTAAGGCGGGAAAGAACACCGGGGAGCTGTTTTTT.

The J gene is TRBJ1-1, the V gene TRBV9; TRBD1 agrees at 7 bases. This CDR3 contains 14 residues. From germline, CDR1 is SGDLS and CDR2 YYNGEE. The junction had 8 bases not matched to a gene; V was cut back by 4 bases and J by 5 bases. The CDR3 coding sequence is TGTGCCAGCAGCACGCAGGGGGGTCGAACTGAAGCTTTCTTT. Translation gives CASSTQGGRTEAFF.